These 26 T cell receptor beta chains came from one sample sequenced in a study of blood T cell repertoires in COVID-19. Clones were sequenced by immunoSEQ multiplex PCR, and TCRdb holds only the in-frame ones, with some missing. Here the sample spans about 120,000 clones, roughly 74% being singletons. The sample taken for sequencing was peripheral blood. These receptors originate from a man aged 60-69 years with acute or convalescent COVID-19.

The CDR3 coding sequence is TGCGCCAGCAGCTTGGGGGAGCTAGCCAAAAACATTCAGTACTTC. Its translation: CASSLGELAKNIQYF. The V call is TRBV5-1, the J call TRBJ2-4; possibly TRBD2 for D (5 bases). The CDR3 consists of 15 residues. The germline V gene has CDR1 SGHRS and CDR2 YFSETQ. The V end lost 0 bases, the J end lost 0 bases, and 7 bases lay between the germline ends. The full variable domain, rest sourced from reference TRBV5-1 and TRBJ2-4, is KAGVTQTPRYLIKTRGQQVTLSCSPISGHRSVSWYQQTPGQGLQFLFEYFSETQRNKGNFPGRFSGRQFSNSRSEMNVSTLELGDSALYLCASSLGELAKNIQYFGAGTRLSVL.

The CDR3 protein is CASSPRRQSFGYTF. The CDR3 DNA reads TGTGCCAGTAGTCCACGTCGACAGTCATTTGGCTACACCTTC. V is TRBV19 and J is TRBJ1-2; D may be TRBD1 (5 bases). The CDR3 runs to 14 residues. Looked up from germline, CDR1 is LNHDA and CDR2 is SQIVND (reference sequence). Trimming cost V 5 bases and J 7 bases, with 17 bases left between them.

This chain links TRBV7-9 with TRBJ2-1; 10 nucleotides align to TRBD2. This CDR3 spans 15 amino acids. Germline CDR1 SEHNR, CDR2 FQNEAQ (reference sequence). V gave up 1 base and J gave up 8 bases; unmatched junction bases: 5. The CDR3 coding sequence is TGTGCCAGCAGCTTAGTTCTAGCGGGGGTGCATGAGCAGTTCTTC. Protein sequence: CASSLVLAGVHEQFF.

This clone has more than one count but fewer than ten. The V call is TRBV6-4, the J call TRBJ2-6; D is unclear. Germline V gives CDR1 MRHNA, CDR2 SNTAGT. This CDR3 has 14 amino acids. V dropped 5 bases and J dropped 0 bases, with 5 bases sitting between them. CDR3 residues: CASSQFSGANVLTF. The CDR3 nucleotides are TGTGCCAGCAGTCAGTTCTCTGGGGCCAACGTCCTGACTTTC.

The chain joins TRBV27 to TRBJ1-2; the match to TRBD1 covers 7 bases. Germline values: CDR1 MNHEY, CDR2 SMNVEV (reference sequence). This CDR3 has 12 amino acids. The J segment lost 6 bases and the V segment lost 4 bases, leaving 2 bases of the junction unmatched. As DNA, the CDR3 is TGTGCCAGCAGTTACAGGGGCGATGGCTACACCTTC. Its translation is CASSYRGDGYTF.

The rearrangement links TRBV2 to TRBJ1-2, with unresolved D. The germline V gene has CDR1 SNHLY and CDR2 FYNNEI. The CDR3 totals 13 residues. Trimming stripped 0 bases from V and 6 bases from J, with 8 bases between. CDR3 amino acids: CASSEARGHGYTF. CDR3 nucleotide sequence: TGTGCCAGCAGTGAAGCGCGAGGGCATGGCTACACCTTC.

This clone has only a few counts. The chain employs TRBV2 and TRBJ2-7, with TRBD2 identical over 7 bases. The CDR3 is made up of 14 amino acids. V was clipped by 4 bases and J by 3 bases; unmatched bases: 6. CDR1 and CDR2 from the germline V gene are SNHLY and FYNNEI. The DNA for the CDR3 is TGTGCCAGCAGTGCCGGGACTAACCGCTACGAGCAGTACTTC. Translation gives CASSAGTNRYEQYF.

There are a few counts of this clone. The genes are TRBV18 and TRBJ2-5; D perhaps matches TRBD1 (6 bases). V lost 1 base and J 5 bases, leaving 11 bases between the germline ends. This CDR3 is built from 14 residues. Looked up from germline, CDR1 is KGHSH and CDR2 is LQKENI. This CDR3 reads CASSPLQGGETQYF. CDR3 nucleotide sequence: TGTGCCAGCTCACCACTACAGGGTGGGGAGACCCAGTACTTC.

The CDR3 reads CASSLSVVGVDTQYF. Here the CDR3 DNA reads TGTGCCAGCAGCTTAAGTGTGGTAGGGGTGGATACGCAGTATTTT. The V gene is TRBV7-3, the J gene TRBJ2-3; a possible D gene is TRBD1 (5 bases). Trimming removed 1 base from V and 6 bases from J, with 14 bases in between. The CDR3 is made up of 15 amino acids. In germline, CDR1 is SGHTA, CDR2 FQGTGA.

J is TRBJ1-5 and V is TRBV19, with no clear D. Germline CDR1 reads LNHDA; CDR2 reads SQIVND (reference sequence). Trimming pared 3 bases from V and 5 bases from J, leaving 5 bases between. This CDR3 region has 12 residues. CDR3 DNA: TGTGCCAGTAGTATCCTCCATCAGCCCCAGCATTTT. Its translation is CASSILHQPQHF.

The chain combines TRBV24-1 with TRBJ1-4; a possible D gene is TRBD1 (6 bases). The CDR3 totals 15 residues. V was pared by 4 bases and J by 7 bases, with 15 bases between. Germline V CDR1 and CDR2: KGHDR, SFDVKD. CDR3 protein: CATSEVQQGREKLFF. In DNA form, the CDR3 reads TGTGCCACCAGTGAAGTCCAACAGGGCCGTGAAAAACTGTTTTTT.

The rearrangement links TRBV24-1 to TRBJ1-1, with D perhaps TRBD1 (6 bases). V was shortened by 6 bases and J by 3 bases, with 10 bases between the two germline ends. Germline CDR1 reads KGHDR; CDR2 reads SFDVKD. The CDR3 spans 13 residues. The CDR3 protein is CATSTGRHTEAFF. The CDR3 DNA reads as TGTGCCACCAGTACAGGGAGACACACTGAAGCTTTCTTT.

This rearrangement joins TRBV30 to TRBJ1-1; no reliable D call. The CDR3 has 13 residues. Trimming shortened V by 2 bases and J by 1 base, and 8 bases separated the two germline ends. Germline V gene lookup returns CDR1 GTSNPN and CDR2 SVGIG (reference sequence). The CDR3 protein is CAWSRNRNTEAFF. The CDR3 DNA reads TGTGCCTGGAGTAGAAACAGGAACACTGAAGCTTTCTTT.

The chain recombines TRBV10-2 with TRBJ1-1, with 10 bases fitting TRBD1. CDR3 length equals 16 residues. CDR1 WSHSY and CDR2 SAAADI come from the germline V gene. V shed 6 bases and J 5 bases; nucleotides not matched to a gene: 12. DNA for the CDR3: TGCGCCAGCAGGGGACCCGGGACAGGGGTAGGGACTGAAGCTTTCTTT. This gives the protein CASRGPGTGVGTEAFF.

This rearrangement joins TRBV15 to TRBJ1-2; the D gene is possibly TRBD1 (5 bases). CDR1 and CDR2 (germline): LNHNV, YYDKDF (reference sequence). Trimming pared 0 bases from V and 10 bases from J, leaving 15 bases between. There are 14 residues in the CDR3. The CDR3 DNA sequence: TGTGCCACCAGCAGAGATTCTGGATTAGGGGCCTACACCTTC. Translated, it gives CATSRDSGLGAYTF.

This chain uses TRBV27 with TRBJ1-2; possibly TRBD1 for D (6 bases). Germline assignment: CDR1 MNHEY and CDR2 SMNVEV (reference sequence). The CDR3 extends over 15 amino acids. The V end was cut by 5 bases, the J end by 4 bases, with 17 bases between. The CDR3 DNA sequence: TGTGCCAGCAGTCCCCAACAACAGGGAAGCTATGGCTACACCTTC. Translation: CASSPQQQGSYGYTF.

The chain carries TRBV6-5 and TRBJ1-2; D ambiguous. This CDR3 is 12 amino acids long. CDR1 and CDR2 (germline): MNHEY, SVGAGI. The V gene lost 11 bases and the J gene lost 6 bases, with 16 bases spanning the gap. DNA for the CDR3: TGTGCCGCCAAGAGTAGCCTGGATGGCTACACCTTC. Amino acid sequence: CAAKSSLDGYTF.

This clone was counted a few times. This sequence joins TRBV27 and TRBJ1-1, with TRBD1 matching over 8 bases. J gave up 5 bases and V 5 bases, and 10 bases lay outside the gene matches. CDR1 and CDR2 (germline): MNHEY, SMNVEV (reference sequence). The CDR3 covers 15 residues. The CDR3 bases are TGTGCCAGCAGTCCCCTCCAGGGGGCGTGGACTGAAGCTTTCTTT. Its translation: CASSPLQGAWTEAFF.

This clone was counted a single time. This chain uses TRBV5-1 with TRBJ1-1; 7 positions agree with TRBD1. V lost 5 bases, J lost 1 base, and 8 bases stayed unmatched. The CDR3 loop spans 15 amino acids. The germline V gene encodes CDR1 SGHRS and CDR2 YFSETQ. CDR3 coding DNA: TGCGCCAGCAGTTACGCTGGACAGGCGAACACTGAAGCTTTCTTT. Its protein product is CASSYAGQANTEAFF.

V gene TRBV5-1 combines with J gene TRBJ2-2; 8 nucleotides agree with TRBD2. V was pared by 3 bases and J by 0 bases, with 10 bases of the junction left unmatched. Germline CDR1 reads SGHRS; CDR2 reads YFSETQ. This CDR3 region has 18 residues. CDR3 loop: CASSSGSGGLANTGELFF. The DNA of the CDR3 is TGCGCCAGCAGCTCCGGATCGGGGGGACTAGCGAACACCGGGGAGCTGTTTTTT.

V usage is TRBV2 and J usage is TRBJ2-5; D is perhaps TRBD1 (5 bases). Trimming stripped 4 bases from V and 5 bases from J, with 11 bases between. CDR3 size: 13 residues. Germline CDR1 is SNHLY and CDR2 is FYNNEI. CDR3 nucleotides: TGTGCCAGCAGTGCCCGACAGAGGGAGACCCAGTACTTC. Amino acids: CASSARQRETQYF.

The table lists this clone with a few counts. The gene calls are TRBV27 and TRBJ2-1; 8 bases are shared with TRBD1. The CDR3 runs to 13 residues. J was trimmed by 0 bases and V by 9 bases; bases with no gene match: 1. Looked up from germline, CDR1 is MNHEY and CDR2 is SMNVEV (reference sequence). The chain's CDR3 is CASGTGSYNEQFF. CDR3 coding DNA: TGTGCCAGTGGGACAGGCTCCTACAATGAGCAGTTCTTC.

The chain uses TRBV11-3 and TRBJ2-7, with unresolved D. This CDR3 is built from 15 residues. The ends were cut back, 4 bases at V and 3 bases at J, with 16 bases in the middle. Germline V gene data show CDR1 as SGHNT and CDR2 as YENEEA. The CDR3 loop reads CASSSRTYWSYEQYF. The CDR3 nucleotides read TGTGCCAGCAGCTCTCGAACCTACTGGAGCTACGAGCAGTACTTC.

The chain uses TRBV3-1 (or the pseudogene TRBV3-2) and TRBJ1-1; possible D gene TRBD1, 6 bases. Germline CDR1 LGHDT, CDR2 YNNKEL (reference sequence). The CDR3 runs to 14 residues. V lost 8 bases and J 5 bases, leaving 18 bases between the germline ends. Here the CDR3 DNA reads TGTGCCAGCCAAAGGGCAGGGGCCACAACTGAAGCTTTCTTT. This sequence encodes CASQRAGATTEAFF.

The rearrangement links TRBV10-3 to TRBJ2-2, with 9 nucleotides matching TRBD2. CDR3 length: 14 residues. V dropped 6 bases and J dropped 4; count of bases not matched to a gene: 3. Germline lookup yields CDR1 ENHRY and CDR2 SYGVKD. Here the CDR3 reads CAIRAGGRTGELFF. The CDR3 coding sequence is TGTGCCATCAGAGCGGGGGGTCGCACCGGGGAGCTGTTTTTT.

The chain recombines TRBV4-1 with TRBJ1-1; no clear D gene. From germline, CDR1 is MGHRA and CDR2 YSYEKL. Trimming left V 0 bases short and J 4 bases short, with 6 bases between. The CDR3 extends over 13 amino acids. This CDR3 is CASSQDPSTEAFF. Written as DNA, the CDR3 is TGCGCCAGCAGCCAAGATCCGTCCACTGAAGCTTTCTTT.